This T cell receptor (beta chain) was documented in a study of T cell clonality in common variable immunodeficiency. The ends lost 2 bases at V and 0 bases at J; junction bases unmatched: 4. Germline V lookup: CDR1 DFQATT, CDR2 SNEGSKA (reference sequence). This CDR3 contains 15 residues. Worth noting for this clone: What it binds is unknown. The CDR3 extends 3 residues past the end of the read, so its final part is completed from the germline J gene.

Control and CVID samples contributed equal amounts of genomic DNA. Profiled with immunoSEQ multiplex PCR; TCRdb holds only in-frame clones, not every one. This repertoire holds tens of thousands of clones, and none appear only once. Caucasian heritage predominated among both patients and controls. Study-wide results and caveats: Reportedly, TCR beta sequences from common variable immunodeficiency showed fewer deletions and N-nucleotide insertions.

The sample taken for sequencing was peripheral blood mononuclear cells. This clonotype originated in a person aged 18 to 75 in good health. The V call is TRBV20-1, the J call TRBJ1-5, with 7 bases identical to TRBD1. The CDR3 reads CSARPDRYSNQPQHF. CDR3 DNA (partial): TGCAGTGCTAGACCGGACAGGTATAGCAATCAGCCC.